This TCR beta chain was recovered during a study of cytomegalovirus exposure and HLA in healthy donors. Study-wide results and limits: HLA alleles showed associations with 16,951 TCR beta sequences in a later analysis, at a 0.05 false discovery rate. Rates of TCR association differed by HLA locus in a later analysis, with DRB1 highest and HLA-C lowest. Later analysis associated a missense DCLRE1C variant with TCR beta V- and J-gene trimming. A later analysis reportedly identified an Asian-associated ancestry cluster as carrying fewer N-insertions than the approximately 730-donor mean.

As regards this clone: Its antigen is not known.

The CDR3 has 13 amino acids. The V end was cut by 0 bases, the J end by 10 bases, with 7 bases between. Looked up from germline, CDR1 is LNHDA and CDR2 is SQIVND (reference sequence). It was with 60 Vbeta and 13 Jbeta primers that the PCR ran. Using immunoSEQ multiplex PCR, the repertoire was profiled, and TCRdb retains in-frame clones only, with some absent. The sample records around 200,000 clones, about 69% being singletons. This clonotype was sampled from a male donor in good health and CMV-seronegative. V and J are TRBV19 and TRBJ1-6; D remains ambiguous. Source material: PBMCs. The CDR3 DNA is TGTGCCAGTAGTATAGATCAGGAATCACCCCTCCACTTT. It codes for CASSIDQESPLHF.